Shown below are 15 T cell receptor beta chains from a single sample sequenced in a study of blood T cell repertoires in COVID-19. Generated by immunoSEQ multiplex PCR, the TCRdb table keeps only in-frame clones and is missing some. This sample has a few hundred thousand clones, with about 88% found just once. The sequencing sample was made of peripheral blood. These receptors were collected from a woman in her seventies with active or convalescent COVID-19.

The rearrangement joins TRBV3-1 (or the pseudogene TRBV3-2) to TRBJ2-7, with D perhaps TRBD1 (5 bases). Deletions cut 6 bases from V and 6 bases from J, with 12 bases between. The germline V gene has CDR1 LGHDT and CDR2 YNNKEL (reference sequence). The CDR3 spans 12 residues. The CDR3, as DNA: TGTGCCAGCAGTTCCAGGGCTCCCGAGCAGTACTTC. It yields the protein CASSSRAPEQYF.

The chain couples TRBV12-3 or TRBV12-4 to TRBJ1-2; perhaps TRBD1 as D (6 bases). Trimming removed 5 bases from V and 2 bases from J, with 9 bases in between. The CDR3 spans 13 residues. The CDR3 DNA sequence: TGTGCCAGCAGTGTGGACAGAAACTATGGCTACACCTTC. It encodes CASSVDRNYGYTF.

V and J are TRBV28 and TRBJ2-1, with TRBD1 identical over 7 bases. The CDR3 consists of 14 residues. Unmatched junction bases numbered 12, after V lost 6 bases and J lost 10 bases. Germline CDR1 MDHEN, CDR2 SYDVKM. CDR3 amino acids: CASSLLRGGGEQFF. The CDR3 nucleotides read TGTGCCAGCAGCCTTCTGAGAGGGGGCGGGGAGCAGTTCTTC.

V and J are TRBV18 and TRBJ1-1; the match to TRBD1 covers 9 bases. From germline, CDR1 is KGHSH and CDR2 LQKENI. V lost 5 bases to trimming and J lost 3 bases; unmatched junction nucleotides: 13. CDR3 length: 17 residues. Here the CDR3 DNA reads TGTGCCAGCTCAACAACAGGGACGACAGGGGGATACACTGAAGCTTTCTTT. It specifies CASSTTGTTGGYTEAFF. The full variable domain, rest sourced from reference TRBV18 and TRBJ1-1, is NAGVMQNPRHLVRRRGQEARLRCSPMKGHSHVYWYRQLPEEGLKFMVYLQKENIIDESGMPKERFSAEFPKEGPSILRIQQVVRGDSAAYFCASSTTGTTGGYTEAFFGQGTRLTVV.

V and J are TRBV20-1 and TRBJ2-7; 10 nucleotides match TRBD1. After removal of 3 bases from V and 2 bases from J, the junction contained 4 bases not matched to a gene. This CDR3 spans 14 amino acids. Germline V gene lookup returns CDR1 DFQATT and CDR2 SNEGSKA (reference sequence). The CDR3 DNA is TGCAGTGCTAGTGAGGGACAGGGGACCTACGAGCAGTACTTC. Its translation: CSASEGQGTYEQYF.

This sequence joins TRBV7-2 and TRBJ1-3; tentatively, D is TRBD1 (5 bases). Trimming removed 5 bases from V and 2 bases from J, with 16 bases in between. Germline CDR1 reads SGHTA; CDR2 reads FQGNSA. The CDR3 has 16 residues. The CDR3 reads CASSPGGGIAGNTIYF. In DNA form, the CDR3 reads TGTGCCAGCAGCCCCGGGGGGGGAATAGCTGGAAACACCATATATTTT. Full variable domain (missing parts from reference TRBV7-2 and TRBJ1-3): GAGVSQSPSNKVTEKGKDVELRCDPISGHTALYWYRQSLGQGLEFLIYFQGNSAPDKSGLPSDRFSAERTGGSVSTLTIQRTQQEDSAVYLCASSPGGGIAGNTIYFGEGSWLTVV.

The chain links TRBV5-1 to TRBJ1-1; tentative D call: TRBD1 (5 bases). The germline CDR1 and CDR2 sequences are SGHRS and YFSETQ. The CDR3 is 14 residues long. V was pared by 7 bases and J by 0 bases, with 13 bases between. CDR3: CASFRQSMNTEAFF. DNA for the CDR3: TGCGCCAGCTTCAGACAGTCTATGAACACTGAAGCTTTCTTT.

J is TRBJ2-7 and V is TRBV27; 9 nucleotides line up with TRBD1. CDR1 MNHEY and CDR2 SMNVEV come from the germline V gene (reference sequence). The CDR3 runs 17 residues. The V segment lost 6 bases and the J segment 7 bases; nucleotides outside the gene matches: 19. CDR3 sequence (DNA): TGTGCCAGCAGACCTTCCTGGACAGGGGACGCCTTACGGGAGCAGTACTTC. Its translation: CASRPSWTGDALREQYF.

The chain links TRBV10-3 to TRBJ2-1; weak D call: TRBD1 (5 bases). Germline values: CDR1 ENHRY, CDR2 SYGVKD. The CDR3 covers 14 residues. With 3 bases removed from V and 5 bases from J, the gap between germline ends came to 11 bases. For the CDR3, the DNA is TGTGCCATCAGTGAAGGTCAGGGTAACAATGAGCAGTTCTTC. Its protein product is CAISEGQGNNEQFF.

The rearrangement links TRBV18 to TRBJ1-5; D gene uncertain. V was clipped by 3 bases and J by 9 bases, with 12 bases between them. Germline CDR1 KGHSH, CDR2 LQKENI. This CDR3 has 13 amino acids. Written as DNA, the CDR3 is TGTGCCAGCTCACCGGACCGCGCGGGGCCCCAGCATTTT. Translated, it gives CASSPDRAGPQHF. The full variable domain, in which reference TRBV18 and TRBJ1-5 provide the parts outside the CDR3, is NAGVMQNPRHLVRRRGQEARLRCSPMKGHSHVYWYRQLPEEGLKFMVYLQKENIIDESGMPKERFSAEFPKEGPSILRIQQVVRGDSAAYFCASSPDRAGPQHFGDGTRLSIL.

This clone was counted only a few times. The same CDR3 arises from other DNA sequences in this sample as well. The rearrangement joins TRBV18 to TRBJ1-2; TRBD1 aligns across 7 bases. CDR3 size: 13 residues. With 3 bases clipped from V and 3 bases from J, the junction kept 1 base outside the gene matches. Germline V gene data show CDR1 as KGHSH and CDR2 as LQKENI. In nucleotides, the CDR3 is TGTGCCAGCTCACCCACAGGGGACTATGGCTACACCTTC. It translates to CASSPTGDYGYTF. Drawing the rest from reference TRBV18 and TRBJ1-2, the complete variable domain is NAGVMQNPRHLVRRRGQEARLRCSPMKGHSHVYWYRQLPEEGLKFMVYLQKENIIDESGMPKERFSAEFPKEGPSILRIQQVVRGDSAAYFCASSPTGDYGYTFGSGTRLTVV.

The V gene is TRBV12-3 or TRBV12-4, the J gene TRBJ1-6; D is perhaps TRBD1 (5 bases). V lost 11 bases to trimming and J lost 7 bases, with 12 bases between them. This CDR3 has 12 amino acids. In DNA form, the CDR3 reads TGTGCCTACAGGAACTCGAATTCACCCCTCCACTTT. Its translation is CAYRNSNSPLHF.

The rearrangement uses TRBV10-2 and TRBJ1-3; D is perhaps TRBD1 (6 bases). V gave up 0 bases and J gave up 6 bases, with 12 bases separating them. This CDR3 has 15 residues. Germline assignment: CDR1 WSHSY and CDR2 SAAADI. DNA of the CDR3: TGCGCCAGCAGTGAGTCGATTAGGGGGATAAACACCATATATTTT. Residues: CASSESIRGINTIYF.

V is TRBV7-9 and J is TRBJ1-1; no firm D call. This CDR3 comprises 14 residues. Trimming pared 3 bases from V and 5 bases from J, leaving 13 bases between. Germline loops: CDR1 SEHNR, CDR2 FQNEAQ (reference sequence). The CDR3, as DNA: TGTGCCAGCAGCTTTGGCCCAATAAGTACTGAAGCTTTCTTT. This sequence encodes CASSFGPISTEAFF.

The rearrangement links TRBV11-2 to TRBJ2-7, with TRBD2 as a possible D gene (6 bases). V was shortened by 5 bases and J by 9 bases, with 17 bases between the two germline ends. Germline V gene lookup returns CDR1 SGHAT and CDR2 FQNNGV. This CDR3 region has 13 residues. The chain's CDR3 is CASSRDGGLGQYF. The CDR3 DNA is TGTGCCAGCAGCCGGGACGGGGGTTTGGGGCAGTACTTC.